The 27 T cell receptor beta chains in this list originate from one sample, sequenced in a study of Ad26.COV2.S vaccination and SARS-CoV-2 variants. Libraries were prepared by immunoSEQ multiplex PCR; TCRdb keeps only in-frame clonotypes and omits some of them. The sample has 150,000 to 200,000 clones, around 88% seen once; the top ten hold about 5.9%. This specimen was peripheral blood, taken after recovery from COVID-19. The receptors shown here come from a human donor who had recovered from COVID-19.

The chain employs TRBV28 and TRBJ1-4, with TRBD1 as a possible D gene (5 bases). The germline V gene encodes CDR1 MDHEN and CDR2 SYDVKM. This CDR3 comprises 13 residues. Trimming stripped 2 bases from V and 13 bases from J, with 14 bases between. The CDR3 DNA follows: TGTGCCAGCAGTTTAACATCGCTCGGGGGACTGTTTTTT. It yields the protein CASSLTSLGGLFF.

The CDR3 here is CASGTRRLDAFF. CDR3 nucleotides: TGTGCCAGTGGGACCAGGAGGCTCGACGCTTTCTTT. The genes are TRBV19 and TRBJ1-1; TRBD1 might be the D (5 bases). Germline V lookup: CDR1 LNHDA, CDR2 SQIVND (reference sequence). Trimming stripped 8 bases from V and 11 bases from J, with 18 bases between. This CDR3 spans 12 amino acids.

V gene TRBV6-6 combines with J gene TRBJ2-1; D possibly matches TRBD1 or TRBD2 (5 bases each). Between the trimmed V and J ends, which lost 6 bases and 5 bases, there was a span of 17 bases. The CDR3 consists of 15 residues. Germline loops: CDR1 MNHNY, CDR2 SVGAGI (reference sequence). The CDR3 nucleotides read TGTGCCAGCAGCAGCATCCGGGGCACCAACAATGAGCAGTTCTTC. This codes for CASSSIRGTNNEQFF.

The chain links TRBV4-2 to TRBJ1-2, with TRBD1 matching over 7 bases. The CDR3 spans 16 residues. Per the germline V gene, CDR1 is LGHNA and CDR2 is YNFKEQ. The V and J ends lost 0 bases and 1 base, in that order; junction bases with no gene match: 5. The CDR3 DNA sequence: TGTGCCAGCAGCCAAGAAAAGGGGGCTAGTAACTATGGCTACACCTTC. Its protein is CASSQEKGASNYGYTF.

The chain employs TRBV10-3 and TRBJ1-2; 9 bases align to TRBD1. Germline CDR1 is ENHRY and CDR2 is SYGVKD. The CDR3 consists of 13 residues. Losses at the gene ends were 8 bases for V and 6 bases for J; bases not matched to a gene: 7. The CDR3 sequence: CAIGLTGGDGYTF. The CDR3 DNA sequence: TGTGCCATCGGGTTGACAGGGGGGGATGGCTACACCTTC.

The genes are TRBV13 and TRBJ2-7; 9 positions match TRBD1. The length of the CDR3 is 15 residues. The V gene's germline CDR1 is PRHDT and CDR2 FYEKMQ (reference sequence). The V segment lost 6 bases and the J segment 3 bases; nucleotides outside the gene matches: 9. The CDR3 DNA reads TGTGCCAGCAGTACACAGGGGGCGTCCGGCTACGAGCAGTACTTC. It codes for CASSTQGASGYEQYF.

The chain employs TRBV5-5 and TRBJ2-7; tentative D call: TRBD1 (5 bases). Trimming shortened V by 4 bases and J by 4 bases, and 12 bases separated the two germline ends. This CDR3 is built from 13 residues. The germline V gene encodes CDR1 SGHKS and CDR2 YYEKEE (reference sequence). DNA for the CDR3: TGTGCCAGCAGCAATGACAGAACTTACGAGCAGTACTTC. Protein sequence: CASSNDRTYEQYF.

The chain is built from TRBV7-2 and TRBJ2-3; TRBD2 agrees at 15 bases. Trimming removed 4 bases from V and 1 base from J; junction bases left unmatched: 6. Looked up from germline, CDR1 is SGHTA and CDR2 is FQGNSA. CDR3 size: 18 residues. CDR3 sequence: CASSWTSGGGYGTDTQYF. The CDR3, as DNA: TGTGCCAGCAGCTGGACTAGCGGGGGGGGGTACGGCACAGATACGCAGTATTTT.

The chain links TRBV27 to TRBJ2-2; unclear D gene. The CDR3 consists of 14 residues. CDR1 is MNHEY and CDR2 is SMNVEV in the germline V gene (reference sequence). V dropped 2 bases and J dropped 0 bases, with 4 bases sitting between them. The CDR3 coding sequence is TGTGCCAGCAGTTTACACACGAACACCGGGGAGCTGTTTTTT. Encoded protein: CASSLHTNTGELFF.

The rearrangement links TRBV12-3 or TRBV12-4 to TRBJ2-7, with D tentatively TRBD1 (6 bases). The CDR3 is 12 amino acids. Trimming removed 2 bases from V and 6 bases from J, with 8 bases in between. The CDR3 protein is CASSLRGGEQYF. The CDR3 DNA sequence: TGTGCCAGCAGTTTAAGAGGGGGCGAGCAGTACTTC.

The chain carries TRBV9 and TRBJ1-6, with D perhaps matching TRBD1 (6 bases). V lost 5 bases to trimming and J lost 10 bases, with 10 bases between them. This CDR3 is 12 amino acids long. Germline loops: CDR1 SGDLS, CDR2 YYNGEE. As DNA, the CDR3 is TGTGCCAGCAGTCACAGGGACTCACCCCTCCACTTT. Translation: CASSHRDSPLHF. Based on the CDR3 plus reference TRBV9 and TRBJ1-6, the full variable domain is DSGVTQTPKHLITATGQRVTLRCSPRSGDLSVYWYQQSLDQGLQFLIQYYNGEERAKGNILERFSAQQFPDLHSELNLSSLELGDSALYFCASSHRDSPLHFGNGTRLTVT.

This sequence joins TRBV18 and TRBJ2-3; tentative D call: TRBD2 (5 bases). CDR3 length: 11 amino acids. Trimming stripped 2 bases from V and 11 bases from J, with 8 bases between. Germline values: CDR1 KGHSH, CDR2 LQKENI. The CDR3 nucleotides read TGTGCCAGCTCACCAGAGGGTGGGCAGTATTTT. Protein: CASSPEGGQYF.

The chain joins TRBV5-1 to TRBJ2-5; D is tentatively TRBD1 or TRBD2 (5 bases each). From germline, CDR1 is SGHRS and CDR2 YFSETQ. V dropped 2 bases and J dropped 0 bases, with 11 bases sitting between them. This CDR3 is built from 15 residues. The CDR3 DNA reads TGCGCCAGCAGCTTCGGGACGGGGTACCAAGAGACCCAGTACTTC. Amino acid sequence: CASSFGTGYQETQYF.

In regard to this clone: The same CDR3 arises from other DNA sequences in this sample as well. The genes are TRBV6-5 and TRBJ1-2; D is unclear. The CDR3 extends over 12 amino acids. V was cut by 0 bases and J by 5 bases, with 4 bases left in between. The germline V gene has CDR1 MNHEY and CDR2 SVGAGI. The CDR3 loop reads CASSYSGYGYTF. CDR3 DNA sequence: TGTGCCAGCAGTTACTCGGGGTATGGCTACACCTTC.

V is TRBV5-1 and J is TRBJ1-1, with 7 bases fitting TRBD1. The CDR3 totals 17 residues. V was clipped by 0 bases and J by 0 bases; unmatched bases: 8. Germline V gene data show CDR1 as SGHRS and CDR2 as YFSETQ. The CDR3 sequence is CASSLGRYTGVNTEAFF. The CDR3, as DNA: TGCGCCAGCAGCTTGGGGAGATATACAGGGGTGAACACTGAAGCTTTCTTT.

This chain joins TRBV21-1 and TRBJ2-7; TRBD1 is the table's D call and was not checked against the DNA. TRBV21-1 is marked as a pseudogene. The CDR3 sequence is 17 residues long. CDR3 sequence reads: CASSKGLQGKEPSQQYF. In DNA, the CDR3 is TGTGCCAGCAGCAAAGGGTTACAGGGGAAGGAGCCCTCGCAGCAGTACTTC.

This clone occurred once. At one end, the junction sequence differs from germline, possibly due to a read error. This chain links TRBV3-1 (or the pseudogene TRBV3-2) with TRBJ2-7; 8 bases line up with TRBD2. Germline V CDR1 and CDR2: LGHDT, YNNKEL (reference sequence). This CDR3 has 11 amino acids. CDR3 residues: CARSHGGGQYF. The DNA for the CDR3 is TGTGCCCGCAGCCACGGGGGGGGGCAGTACTTC.

This chain joins TRBV12-3 or TRBV12-4 and TRBJ2-7; TRBD2 might be the D (7 bases). V was clipped by 8 bases and J by 6 bases, with 17 bases between them. This CDR3 region has 13 residues. As DNA, the CDR3 is TGTGCCAGCGAGAGGGGGGGAAAGAGCGAGCAGTACTTC. Its protein is CASERGGKSEQYF.

A single count supports this clone. This sequence joins TRBV6-5 and TRBJ2-7, with D maybe TRBD1 (5 bases). The CDR3 has 13 amino acids. Germline values: CDR1 MNHEY, CDR2 SVGAGI. With 1 base removed from V and 6 bases from J, the gap between germline ends came to 10 bases. The CDR3 reads CASSYYQGGEQYF. CDR3 in DNA: TGTGCCAGCAGTTACTATCAGGGTGGCGAGCAGTACTTC.

This rearrangement joins TRBV9 to TRBJ2-1; TRBD1 aligns across 9 bases. The V gene's germline CDR1 is SGDLS and CDR2 YYNGEE. J lost 7 bases, V lost 0 bases, and 2 bases had no gene match. This CDR3 has 14 residues. In DNA, the CDR3 is TGTGCCAGCAGCGTAGGGGACAGGGCAAATGAGCAGTTCTTC. Translating it yields CASSVGDRANEQFF.

This chain links TRBV20-1 with TRBJ1-2, with TRBD1 matching 7 bases. Germline loops: CDR1 DFQATT, CDR2 SNEGSKA (reference sequence). The CDR3 is made up of 11 amino acids. After removal of 6 bases from V and 9 bases from J, the junction contained 7 bases not matched to a gene. For the CDR3, the DNA is TGCAGTGCCCCCCGGGACAGTCGCTACACCTTC. Its protein product is CSAPRDSRYTF.

This clone was observed once. The chain is built from TRBV5-6 and TRBJ2-2; D is uncertain. From germline, CDR1 is SGHDT and CDR2 YYEEEE. The germline V and J ends were trimmed by 5 bases and 6 bases, with 20 bases remaining between them. This CDR3 spans 16 amino acids. The DNA of the CDR3 is TGTGCCAGCAGTCCCGACCCCGCCAGTAATGCCGGGGAGCTGTTTTTT. Protein product: CASSPDPASNAGELFF.

The chain employs TRBV5-4 and TRBJ2-1; TRBD2 aligns across 9 bases. The V gene end was trimmed by 4 bases and the J gene end by 8 bases; junction bases not matched to a gene: 13. The CDR3 loop spans 16 amino acids. The germline V gene has CDR1 SGHNT and CDR2 YYREEE (reference sequence). The CDR3 loop reads CASSPWTSVLRDEQFF. CDR3 nucleotides: TGTGCCAGCAGCCCCTGGACTAGCGTATTGAGGGATGAGCAGTTCTTC.

The chain joins TRBV4-1 to TRBJ1-4; D call uncertain. Trimming took off 0 bases at V and 2 bases at J, with 13 bases between the two ends. Germline CDR1 and CDR2: MGHRA and YSYEKL. The CDR3 is 17 amino acids. CDR3 in amino acids: CASSQEADSLTNEKLFF. The CDR3 nucleotides are TGCGCCAGCAGCCAAGAGGCGGATTCATTGACTAATGAAAAACTGTTTTTT.

The chain combines TRBV7-3 with TRBJ2-5; D is unclear. V dropped 2 bases and J dropped 3 bases, with 7 bases sitting between them. The CDR3 has 13 amino acids. Germline V gives CDR1 SGHTA, CDR2 FQGTGA. The chain's CDR3 is CASSLVPEETQYF. The CDR3, as DNA: TGTGCCAGCAGCTTAGTTCCGGAAGAGACCCAGTACTTC. The complete variable domain, with remaining parts taken from reference TRBV7-3 and TRBJ2-5, reads GAGVSQTPSNKVTEKGKYVELRCDPISGHTALYWYRQSLGQGPEFLIYFQGTGAADDSGLPNDRFFAVRPEGSVSTLKIQRTERGDSAVYLCASSLVPEETQYFGPGTRLLVL.

This rearrangement joins TRBV5-4 to TRBJ2-7, with 8 bases fitting TRBD2. V dropped 4 bases and J dropped 4; count of bases not matched to a gene: 13. CDR1 and CDR2 (germline): SGHNT, YYREEE (reference sequence). The CDR3 spans 16 residues. CDR3 bases: TGTGCCAGCAGCCCTACCGGGACTAGAAGTCTTTACGAGCAGTACTTC. Translation: CASSPTGTRSLYEQYF.

Concerning this clone: The same CDR3 can be traced to other DNA sequences in this sample. The rearrangement uses TRBV5-6 and TRBJ2-5; tentative D call: TRBD1 (5 bases). V was pared by 0 bases and J by 2 bases, with 5 bases between. Germline V gene sequence: CDR1 SGHDT, CDR2 YYEEEE. CDR3 length: 13 amino acids. Here the CDR3 DNA reads TGTGCCAGCAGCTTGGGACAGCAAGAGACCCAGTACTTC. Translation: CASSLGQQETQYF. Supplemented by reference TRBV5-6 and TRBJ2-5, the full variable domain reads DAGVTQSPTHLIKTRGQQVTLRCSPKSGHDTVSWYQQALGQGPQFIFQYYEEEERQRGNFPDRFSGHQFPNYSSELNVNALLLGDSALYLCASSLGQQETQYFGPGTRLLVL.